This T cell receptor (beta chain) stems from a study of radiation and T cells in renal cell carcinoma. This CDR3 has 15 residues. Germline CDR1 reads SGHTS; CDR2 reads YDEGEE. The V end lost 0 bases, the J end lost 8 bases, and 16 bases lay between the germline ends. Only in-frame clones appear in the TCRdb table, and some are missing; sequencing was by immunoSEQ multiplex PCR. The sample has 150,000 or so clones; 88% are singletons. Specified time point: blood 4 weeks post-SBRT, at nephrectomy. As to treatment: 15 Gy SBRT to primary tumor, nephrectomy 4 weeks later. Serial blood draws occurred at baseline and 2 and 4 weeks post-SBRT.

This receptor was identified in a woman aged 45-59 years with renal cell carcinoma. The V gene is TRBV5-8, the J gene TRBJ2-3, with a tentative D call TRBD2 (5 bases). Specimen: blood, collected from a patient whose treatment included radiotherapy and nephrectomy. CDR3 nucleotide sequence: TGTGCCAGCAGCTTGGACAGCTTAGCGTCGGCTACGCAGTATTTT. Protein product: CASSLDSLASATQYF. Full variable domain (outside the CDR3, taken from reference TRBV5-8 and TRBJ2-3): EAGVTQSPTHLIKTRGQQATLRCSPISGHTSVYWYQQALGLGLQFLLWYDEGEERNRGNFPPRFSGRQFPNYSSELNVNALELEDSALYLCASSLDSLASATQYFGPGTRLTVL.